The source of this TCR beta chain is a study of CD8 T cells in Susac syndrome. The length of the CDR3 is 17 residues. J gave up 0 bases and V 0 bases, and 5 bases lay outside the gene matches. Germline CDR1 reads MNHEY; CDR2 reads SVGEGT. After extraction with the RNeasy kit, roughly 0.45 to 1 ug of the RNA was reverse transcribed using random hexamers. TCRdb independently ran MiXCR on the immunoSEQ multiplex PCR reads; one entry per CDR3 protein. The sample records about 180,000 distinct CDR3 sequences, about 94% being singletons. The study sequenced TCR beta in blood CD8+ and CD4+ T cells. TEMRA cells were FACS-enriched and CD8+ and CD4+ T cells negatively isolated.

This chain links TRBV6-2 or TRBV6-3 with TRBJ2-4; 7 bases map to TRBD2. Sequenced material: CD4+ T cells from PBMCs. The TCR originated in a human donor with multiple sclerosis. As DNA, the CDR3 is TGTGCCAGCAGTTACTCACCTAGCGGCGTAGCCAAAAACATTCAGTACTTC. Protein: CASSYSPSGVAKNIQYF.